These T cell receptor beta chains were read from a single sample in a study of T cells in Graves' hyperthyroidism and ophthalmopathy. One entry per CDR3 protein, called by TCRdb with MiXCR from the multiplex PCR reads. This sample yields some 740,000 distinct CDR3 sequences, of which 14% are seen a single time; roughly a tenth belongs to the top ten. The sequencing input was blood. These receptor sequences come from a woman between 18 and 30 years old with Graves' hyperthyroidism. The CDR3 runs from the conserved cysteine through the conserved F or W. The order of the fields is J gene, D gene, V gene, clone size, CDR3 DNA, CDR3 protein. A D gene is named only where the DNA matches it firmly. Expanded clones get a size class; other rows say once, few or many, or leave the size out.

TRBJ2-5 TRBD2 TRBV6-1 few TGTGCCAGCAGCCACTCCTTTAGCGGGAGTGAGACCCAGTACTTC CASSHSFSGSETQYF
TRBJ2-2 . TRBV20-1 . TGCAGTGCTCCTGACAGGCGCTTGAACACCGGGGAGCTGTTTTTT CSAPDRRLNTGELFF
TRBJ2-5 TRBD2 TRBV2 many TGTGCCAGCAGCGGGAGGGCCGGGGAGACCCAGTACTTC CASSGRAGETQYF
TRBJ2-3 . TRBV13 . TGTGCCAGCAGCCCAGTGGGAGGCACAGATACGCAGTATTTT CASSPVGGTDTQYF
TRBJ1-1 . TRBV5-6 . TGTGCCAGCAGCTCTCGTGTAACTGAAGCTTTCTTT CASSSRVTEAFF
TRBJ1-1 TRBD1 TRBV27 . TGTGCCAGCAATTCCAGGGGGCAGAACACTGAAGCTTTCTTT CASNSRGQNTEAFF
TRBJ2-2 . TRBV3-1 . TGTGCCAGCAGCCAAGCCAGGACTTATCGGGGCGGGGAGCTGTTTTTT CASSQARTYRGGELFF
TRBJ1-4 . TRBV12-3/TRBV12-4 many TGTGCCAGCACTAGACGGGATGGGGAAAAACTGTTTTTT CASTRRDGEKLFF
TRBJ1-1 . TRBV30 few TGTGCCTGCAGTAGTGGTGTGAGGGGCACTGAAGCTTTCTTT CACSSGVRGTEAFF
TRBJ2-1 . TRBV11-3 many TGTGCCAGCAGCTTAGAATCTGGGCCCCGAGATGAGCAGTTCTTC CASSLESGPRDEQFF
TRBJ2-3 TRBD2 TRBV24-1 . TGTGCCACCAGTGATCAGACTAGCGGTAGCACAGATACGCAGTATTTT CATSDQTSGSTDTQYF
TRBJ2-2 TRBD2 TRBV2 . TGTGCCAGCAGTCGGCTAGCGGGAGACTCCGCACGGGGGACCGGGGAGCTGTTTTTT CASSRLAGDSARGTGELFF
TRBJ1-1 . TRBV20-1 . TGCAGTGCCCGGATAGGCGGGGGGGAGAACACTGAAGCTTTCTTT CSARIGGGENTEAFF
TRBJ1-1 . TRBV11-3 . TGTGCCAGCAGTCCCGGGCAGGTCCATGATCCGAACACTGAAGCTTTCTTT CASSPGQVHDPNTEAFF
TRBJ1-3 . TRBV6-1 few TGTGCCAGCAGTCAACTTGGAGGAAACACCATATATTTT CASSQLGGNTIYF
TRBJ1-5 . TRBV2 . TGTGCCAGCAGTGAGAGTTATAGCAATCAGCCCCAGCATTTT CASSESYSNQPQHF
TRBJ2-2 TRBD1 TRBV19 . TGTGCCAGTAGTCTCACAGGGGAGTCCGGGGAGCTGTTTTTT CASSLTGESGELFF
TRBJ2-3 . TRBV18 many TGTGCCAGCTCACCAACAGGATGGAGAGATACGCAGTATTTT CASSPTGWRDTQYF
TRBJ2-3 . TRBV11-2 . TGTGCCAGCAGCCAAGGGAGAGAAAATACGCAGTATTTT CASSQGRENTQYF
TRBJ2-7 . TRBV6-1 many TGTGCCCGCGGAGGGGACCCCTACGAGCAGTACTTC CARGGDPYEQYF
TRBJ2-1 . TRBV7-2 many TGTGCCAGCAGCCCAATATTATATGGCCCCTACAATGAGCAGTTCTTC CASSPILYGPYNEQFF
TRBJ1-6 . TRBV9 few TGTGCCAGTTCCCCCAGGGCGGAACGATCACCCCTCCACTTT CASSPRAERSPLHF
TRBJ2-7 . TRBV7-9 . TGTGCCAGCAGCTTAGCCGGAGGGGTAATATTCTACGAGCAGTACTTC CASSLAGGVIFYEQYF
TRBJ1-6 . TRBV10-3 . TGTGCCATCAGTGAGATGGTGAATTCACCCCTCCACTTT CAISEMVNSPLHF
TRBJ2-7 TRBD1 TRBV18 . TGTGCCAGCTCACCCTTGGACAGGATTAGCTCCTACGAGCAGTACTTC CASSPLDRISSYEQYF
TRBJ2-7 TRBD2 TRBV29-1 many TGCAGCGTCGACGGGACTAGCGGGGGAAGCTCCTACGAGCAGTACTTC CSVDGTSGGSSYEQYF
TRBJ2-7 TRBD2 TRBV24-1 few TGTGCCACCAGTCTTACCGGGACTAGCGGGACTACCCTACATGACGAGCAGTACTTC CATSLTGTSGTTLHDEQYF
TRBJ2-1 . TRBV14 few TGTGCCAGCAGCCAATACAGCTTTACCTACAATGAGCAGTTCTTC CASSQYSFTYNEQFF
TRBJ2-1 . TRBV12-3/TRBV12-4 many TGTGCCGAAGGGAGCGATGAGCAGTTCTTC CAEGSDEQFF
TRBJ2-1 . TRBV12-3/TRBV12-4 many TGTGCCAGTCGAGCCCTTTCCTACAATGAGCAGTTCTTC CASRALSYNEQFF